The 17 T cell receptor beta chains given below trace back to one sample, sequenced in a study of radiation and T cells in renal cell carcinoma. The assay was immunoSEQ multiplex PCR, and TCRdb's table has in-frame clones only and misses some. The sample gives 94,000 or so clones, 70% to 85% of which show up once; roughly 6.8% is in the top ten. Specified time point: baseline pretreatment blood. The treatment was: 15 Gy SBRT to primary tumor, nephrectomy 4 weeks later. Sequenced material: blood, taken from a patient whose treatment included radiotherapy and nephrectomy. Receptors were obtained from a man in his sixties with renal cell carcinoma.

The CDR3 nucleotides are TGCAGTGCTAGAGTCGTAGATACGCAGTATTTT. This translates into CSARVVDTQYF. The rearrangement joins TRBV20-1 to TRBJ2-3; D is unresolved. Germline CDR1 and CDR2: DFQATT and SNEGSKA (reference sequence). This CDR3 contains 11 residues. The V and J ends lost 1 base and 5 bases respectively, with 4 bases between them.

The chain combines TRBV19 with TRBJ2-1; no clear D gene. The germline gives CDR1 LNHDA, CDR2 SQIVND (reference sequence). V lost 1 base and J 9 bases, leaving 7 bases between the germline ends. This CDR3 has 12 residues. CDR3 sequence: CASSIGRVEQFF. In nucleotides, the CDR3 is TGTGCCAGTAGTATAGGGAGAGTTGAGCAGTTCTTC.

This rearrangement joins TRBV7-2 to TRBJ2-7; D call uncertain. The CDR3 runs to 13 residues. Trimming removed 1 base from V and 3 bases from J, with 7 bases in between. Germline V gene data show CDR1 as SGHTA and CDR2 as FQGNSA. The CDR3 reads CASSLVVNYEQYF. The CDR3 DNA reads as TGTGCCAGCAGCTTAGTTGTTAACTACGAGCAGTACTTC.

This clone showed up just once. This chain links TRBV6-5 with TRBJ2-3; the D gene is possibly TRBD1 (6 bases). CDR1 and CDR2 from the germline V gene are MNHEY and SVGAGI. V was cut by 0 bases and J by 3 bases, with 13 bases left in between. This CDR3 contains 16 residues. For the CDR3, the DNA is TGTGCCAGCAGTTACTCGACAGGTTATGCAACAGATACGCAGTATTTT. It codes for CASSYSTGYATDTQYF.

The CDR3 spells CASSLAGGPDTQYF. In DNA, the CDR3 is TGTGCCAGCAGTCTAGCGGGAGGCCCAGATACGCAGTATTTT. This chain connects TRBV6-5 to TRBJ2-3; 11 nucleotides match TRBD2. V shed 5 bases, J shed 4 bases, and the junction held 2 bases outside the gene matches. CDR1 and CDR2 from the germline V gene are MNHEY and SVGAGI. This CDR3 comprises 14 residues.

The chain combines TRBV7-8 with TRBJ2-5, with D perhaps TRBD2 (6 bases). V lost 2 bases and J lost 4, with 11 bases in between. Germline-derived CDR1 and CDR2 are SGHVS and FQNEAQ. This CDR3 contains 14 residues. The CDR3 region is CASSLTDGRETQYF. Here the CDR3 DNA reads TGTGCCAGCAGCTTAACGGACGGGAGAGAGACCCAGTACTTC.

This clone turned up a few times. The chain employs TRBV6-1 and TRBJ1-3, with no clear D. V gave up 5 bases and J gave up 0 bases, with 8 bases separating them. The CDR3 is 14 residues long. In germline, CDR1 is MNHNS, CDR2 SASEGT. The CDR3 loop is CASSPRTSGNTIYF. In DNA, the CDR3 is TGTGCCAGCAGTCCGAGGACCTCTGGAAACACCATATATTTT.

J is TRBJ2-3 and V is TRBV5-1; D uncertain. Germline loops: CDR1 SGHRS, CDR2 YFSETQ. Trimming removed 4 bases at V and 1 base at J, with 10 bases between. The CDR3 totals 14 residues. The CDR3 DNA reads as TGCGCCAGCAGCCTCAGTGGTGGCACAGATACGCAGTATTTT. Encoded protein: CASSLSGGTDTQYF.

This sequence joins TRBV28 and TRBJ2-2; 7 bases map to TRBD2. The germline V gene has CDR1 MDHEN and CDR2 SYDVKM. This CDR3 is 18 amino acids long. The ends lost 1 base at V and 4 bases at J; junction bases unmatched: 12. As DNA, the CDR3 is TGTGCCAGCAGTTTATCAAGTGGACTAGGGGTGCGCACCGGGGAGCTGTTTTTT. It is translated as CASSLSSGLGVRTGELFF.

The J gene is TRBJ1-5, the V gene TRBV30; possibly TRBD1 for D (5 bases). Germline lookup yields CDR1 GTSNPN and CDR2 SVGIG (reference sequence). The CDR3 loop spans 14 amino acids. Trimming stripped 2 bases from V and 2 bases from J, with 10 bases between. DNA for the CDR3: TGTGCCTGGAGTCACATAGGGGGCAATCAGCCCCAGCATTTT. Translated: CAWSHIGGNQPQHF.

The V and J genes are TRBV5-4 and TRBJ2-1; TRBD1 agrees at 10 bases. With V trimmed by 2 bases and J by 4 bases, 3 bases remained unmatched. The CDR3 has 15 amino acids. Germline lookup yields CDR1 SGHNT and CDR2 YYREEE (reference sequence). Here the CDR3 reads CASSFGTGVYNEQFF. CDR3 sequence (DNA): TGTGCCAGCAGCTTCGGGACAGGGGTATACAATGAGCAGTTCTTC.

The V call is TRBV9, the J call TRBJ2-1; the match to TRBD2 covers 9 bases. This CDR3 contains 17 residues. The junction had 8 bases not matched to a gene; V was cut back by 0 bases and J by 4 bases. Germline-derived CDR1 and CDR2 are SGDLS and YYNGEE. The CDR3 nucleotides are TGTGCCAGCAGCGTAGGGCCCGGGACTAGCAGTTACAATGAGCAGTTCTTC. Amino acids: CASSVGPGTSSYNEQFF.

This clone has only one observation. The chain has TRBV5-3 and TRBJ1-5; D is perhaps TRBD1 (5 bases). TRBV5-3 is an open reading frame whose function is uncertain. Trimming took 7 bases from V and 9 from J, leaving 26 bases between them. This CDR3 has 16 residues. CDR3 DNA sequence: TGTGCCAGAGTATGGAGAGACGGGGGGGAAGATTGGCCCCAGCATTTT. It specifies CARVWRDGGEDWPQHF.

This chain joins TRBV20-1 and TRBJ1-3, with D unresolved. Germline-derived CDR1 and CDR2 are DFQATT and SNEGSKA (reference sequence). The V end lost 1 base, the J end lost 4 bases, and 2 bases lay between the germline ends. This CDR3 spans 11 amino acids. The CDR3 nucleotides read TGCAGTGCTAGAGCCGGAAACACCATATATTTT. Translation: CSARAGNTIYF.

J is TRBJ2-1 and V is TRBV7-2, with no clear D. Germline values: CDR1 SGHTA, CDR2 FQGNSA. V gave up 1 base and J gave up 2 bases, with 15 bases separating them. The CDR3 is 17 residues long. CDR3 amino acids: CASSLGFGLLAYNEQFF. In DNA form, the CDR3 reads TGTGCCAGCAGCTTAGGATTCGGGCTCTTGGCCTACAATGAGCAGTTCTTC.

This rearrangement joins TRBV11-2 to TRBJ2-4; D might be TRBD2 (5 bases). Germline V gives CDR1 SGHAT, CDR2 FQNNGV. The germline V and J ends were trimmed by 1 base and 5 bases, with 12 bases remaining between them. The CDR3 spans 15 residues. This CDR3 is CASSLGAAGQNIQYF. Written as DNA, the CDR3 is TGTGCCAGCAGCTTAGGAGCCGCGGGCCAAAACATTCAGTACTTC.

This chain connects TRBV30 to TRBJ1-5; D is unresolved. The ends were cut back, 3 bases at V and 5 bases at J, with 14 bases in the middle. This CDR3 has 14 residues. Germline V gene sequence: CDR1 GTSNPN, CDR2 SVGIG (reference sequence). In DNA, the CDR3 is TGTGCCTGGAGACCGGCCGGGAGGCATCAGCCCCAGCATTTT. Encoded protein: CAWRPAGRHQPQHF.